These 3 T cell receptor beta chains were all obtained from the same sample, sequenced in a study of cytomegalovirus exposure and HLA in healthy donors. PCR was performed using 60 Vbeta and 13 Jbeta primers. This table comes from immunoSEQ multiplex PCR, and its TCRdb copy is limited to in-frame clones, with some not included. The sample yields over 120,000 clones, approximately 78% seen once. Material: PBMCs. These receptors all stem from a female donor in good health and CMV-seronegative.

This clone has only one observation. The rearrangement uses TRBV7-9 and TRBJ2-6; the match to TRBD1 covers 8 bases. The CDR3 spans 15 residues. V lost 6 bases, J lost 2 bases, and 3 bases stayed unmatched. Germline values: CDR1 SEHNR, CDR2 FQNEAQ (reference sequence). CDR3 loop: CASRGQGAGANVLTF. Written as DNA, the CDR3 is TGTGCCAGCAGAGGACAGGGTGCTGGGGCCAACGTCCTGACTTTC.

The chain employs TRBV4-3 and TRBJ1-6; D unclear. Per germline, CDR1 LGHNA and CDR2 YSLEER. Trimming pared 1 base from V and 9 bases from J, leaving 13 bases between. The CDR3 length is 15 residues. In DNA, the CDR3 is TGCGCCAGCAGCCAAGCGGACCGGGATGGTTCACCCCTCCACTTT. Encoded protein: CASSQADRDGSPLHF.

This clone was seen a single time. V is TRBV5-6 and J is TRBJ1-1, with a tentative D call TRBD1 (6 bases). Germline values: CDR1 SGHDT, CDR2 YYEEEE. The CDR3 totals 15 residues. Trimming took 4 bases from V and 11 from J, leaving 24 bases between them. In nucleotides, the CDR3 is TGTGCCAGCAGCCCACTCGGGACATCAATAGGGATGGCTTTCTTT. It is translated as CASSPLGTSIGMAFF. Full variable domain (remainder filled in from reference TRBV5-6 and TRBJ1-1): DAGVTQSPTHLIKTRGQQVTLRCSPKSGHDTVSWYQQALGQGPQFIFQYYEEEERQRGNFPDRFSGHQFPNYSSELNVNALLLGDSALYLCASSPLGTSIGMAFFGQGTRLTVV.